This TCR beta chain is from a study of blood T cell repertoires in COVID-19. In the study overall: COVID-19 samples, acute and convalescent, were from the United States, Italy and Spain. Sample material is recorded as cDNA or gDNA derived from T cells, B-cell-depleted T cells, or PBMCs.

V lost 4 bases and J 7 bases, leaving 11 bases between the germline ends. CDR1 and CDR2 from the germline V gene are SGHRS and YFSETQ. The CDR3 contains 13 residues. Clones were sequenced by immunoSEQ multiplex PCR, and TCRdb holds only the in-frame ones, with some missing. The sample comprises 450,000 or so clones, approximately 92% of which are singletons, and approximately 0.9% rests with the top ten. The TCR was taken from a man aged 18-30 years with COVID-19, enrolled during active disease. The sample comprised peripheral blood. The chain links TRBV5-1 to TRBJ2-2, with D perhaps matching TRBD1 (5 bases). The CDR3 nucleotides are TGCGCCAGCAGCGTTCAGGGATACGGGGAGCTGTTTTTT. This sequence encodes CASSVQGYGELFF. The full variable domain, completed using reference TRBV5-1 and TRBJ2-2, is KAGVTQTPRYLIKTRGQQVTLSCSPISGHRSVSWYQQTPGQGLQFLFEYFSETQRNKGNFPGRFSGRQFSNSRSEMNVSTLELGDSALYLCASSVQGYGELFFGEGSRLTVL.